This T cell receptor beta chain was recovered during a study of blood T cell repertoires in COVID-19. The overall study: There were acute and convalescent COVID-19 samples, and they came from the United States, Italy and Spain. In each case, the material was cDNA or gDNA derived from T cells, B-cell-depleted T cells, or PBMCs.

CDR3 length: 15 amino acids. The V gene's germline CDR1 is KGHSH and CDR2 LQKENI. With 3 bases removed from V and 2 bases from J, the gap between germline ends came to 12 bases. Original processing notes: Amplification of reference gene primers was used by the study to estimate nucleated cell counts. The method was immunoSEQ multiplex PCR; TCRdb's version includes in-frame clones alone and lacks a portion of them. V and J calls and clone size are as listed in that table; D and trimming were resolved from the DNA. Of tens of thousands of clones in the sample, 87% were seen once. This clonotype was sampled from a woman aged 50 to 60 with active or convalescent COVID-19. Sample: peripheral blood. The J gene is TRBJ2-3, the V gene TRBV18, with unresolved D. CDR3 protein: CASSPLPALTDTQYF. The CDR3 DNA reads TGTGCCAGCTCACCCCTTCCAGCGCTCACAGATACGCAGTATTTT.